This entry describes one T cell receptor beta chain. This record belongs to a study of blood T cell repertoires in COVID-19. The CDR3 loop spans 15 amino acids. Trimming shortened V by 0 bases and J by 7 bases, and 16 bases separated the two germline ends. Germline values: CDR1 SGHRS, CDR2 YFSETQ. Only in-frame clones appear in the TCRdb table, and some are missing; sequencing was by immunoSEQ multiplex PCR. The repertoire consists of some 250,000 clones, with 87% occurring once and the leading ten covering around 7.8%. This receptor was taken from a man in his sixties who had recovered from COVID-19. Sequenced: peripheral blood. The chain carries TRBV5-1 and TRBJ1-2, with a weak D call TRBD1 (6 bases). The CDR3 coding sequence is TGCGCCAGCAGCTTGGGGGGGTCCCTCAGGGGTGGCTACACCTTC. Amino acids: CASSLGGSLRGGYTF.